This record concerns one T cell receptor beta chain sequence. Its antigen remains unidentified. The junction departs from germline at one end; a sequencing error may be responsible. The data were obtained in a study of cytomegalovirus exposure and HLA in healthy donors. Overall study findings and caveats: Among TCR beta chains of equal frequency, HLA-associated ones were more clonally expanded in a later analysis. What a later analysis showed was that several of the most significant clusters appeared linked to common viral pathogens. Sequencing likely caused a cluster of highly shared sequence variants.

The PCR used 60 Vbeta and 13 Jbeta primers. Using immunoSEQ multiplex PCR, the repertoire was profiled, and TCRdb retains in-frame clones only, with some absent. The repertoire table contains some 96,000 clones. These donors, healthy bone marrow donors, were studied. The germline gives CDR1 SSHAT, CDR2 FNYEAQ (reference sequence). The length of the CDR3 is 13 residues. The specimen was PBMCs. This clonotype originated in a woman in her 30s in good health and CMV-seronegative. This chain connects TRBV7-7 to TRBJ1-1; D possibly corresponds to TRBD1 (5 bases). The CDR3 DNA sequence: TGTGCTAGCAGCTCCGGGGAGGGGACTGAAGCTTTCTTT. Its protein product is CASSSGEGTEAFF.